Listed here are 29 T cell receptor beta chains from one sample, sequenced in a study of T cell clonotyping in hematopoietic cell transplantation. The time point is: recipient sample about 28 days before transplant, after cytoreduction. Generated by immunoSEQ multiplex PCR, the TCRdb table keeps only in-frame clones and is missing some. This table holds around 15,000 clones, approximately 93% found once. The sample consisted of peripheral blood mononuclear cells, taken before stem cell transplant. These receptors originate from a man aged 18 to 30 with biphenotypic leukemia. Some clones in this sample may be carry-over from other donors' samples.

This clone came up once. The chain joins TRBV6-5 to TRBJ2-5, with 7 bases fitting TRBD1. The germline V gene encodes CDR1 MNHEY and CDR2 SVGAGI. The CDR3 loop spans 13 amino acids. V was clipped by 11 bases and J by 2 bases; unmatched bases: 8. This CDR3 is CAGARTGQETQYF. CDR3 in DNA: TGTGCCGGGGCCCGGACAGGTCAAGAGACCCAGTACTTC.

CDR3 coding DNA: TGCGCCAGCAGCTTAGGCTGGTCGTGGGGAGAGACCCAGTACTTC. Its protein product is CASSLGWSWGETQYF. The chain combines TRBV5-1 with TRBJ2-5; no definite D call. V was clipped by 2 bases and J by 4 bases, with 15 bases between them. The V gene's germline CDR1 is SGHRS and CDR2 YFSETQ. CDR3 length equals 15 residues. Full variable domain (outside the CDR3, taken from reference TRBV5-1 and TRBJ2-5): KAGVTQTPRYLIKTRGQQVTLSCSPISGHRSVSWYQQTPGQGLQFLFEYFSETQRNKGNFPGRFSGRQFSNSRSEMNVSTLELGDSALYLCASSLGWSWGETQYFGPGTRLLVL.

The CDR3 loop is CASSQVTRTRLAGGETQYF. DNA for the CDR3: TGCGCCAGCAGCCAAGTTACTCGAACCCGACTAGCGGGGGGTGAGACCCAGTACTTC. The chain uses TRBV4-1 and TRBJ2-5; 13 positions agree with TRBD2. The CDR3 is made up of 19 amino acids. The ends lost 1 base at V and 5 bases at J; junction bases unmatched: 13. Germline assignment: CDR1 MGHRA and CDR2 YSYEKL.

The V call is TRBV28, the J call TRBJ2-3, with D tentatively TRBD1 (5 bases). Trimming took 5 bases from V and 6 from J, leaving 15 bases between them. The CDR3 length is 14 residues. Germline V gene sequence: CDR1 MDHEN, CDR2 SYDVKM. The DNA for the CDR3 is TGTGCCAGCAGTCCCGACAGCCGTCGGGATACGCAGTATTTT. This sequence encodes CASSPDSRRDTQYF.

The V gene is TRBV30, the J gene TRBJ2-3; 9 bases are shared with TRBD1. This CDR3 region has 13 residues. The ends lost 5 bases at V and 4 bases at J; junction bases unmatched: 4. Germline values: CDR1 GTSNPN, CDR2 SVGIG (reference sequence). The CDR3 region has the DNA TGTGCCTGGGCTACAGGGGGCTCAGATACGCAGTATTTT. This gives the protein CAWATGGSDTQYF.

The chain is built from TRBV5-5 and TRBJ1-5, with D perhaps matching TRBD1 (6 bases). V lost 4 bases, J lost 7 bases, and 21 bases lay in between. The CDR3 is made up of 16 amino acids. Germline V gene lookup returns CDR1 SGHKS and CDR2 YYEKEE (reference sequence). The CDR3: CASSPDRGARGQPQHF. The CDR3 nucleotides read TGTGCCAGCAGCCCGGATCGGGGGGCTCGAGGGCAGCCCCAGCATTTT.

The chain joins TRBV9 to TRBJ1-2; no definite D call. The length of the CDR3 is 16 residues. CDR1 and CDR2 (germline): SGDLS, YYNGEE. The V gene lost 3 bases and the J gene lost 7 bases, with 22 bases spanning the gap. The DNA for the CDR3 is TGTGCCAGCAGCGCCTTGTCCTCGGATCTCGGAGGTGGCTACACCTTC. Residues: CASSALSSDLGGGYTF.

This clone was found once. The chain uses TRBV9 and TRBJ2-1; D might be TRBD2 (6 bases). Germline values: CDR1 SGDLS, CDR2 YYNGEE. This CDR3 has 16 residues. Trimming cost V 4 bases and J 0 bases, with 14 bases left between them. In nucleotides, the CDR3 is TGTGCCAGCAGCACGGCCTGGCGGGACTCCTACAATGAGCAGTTCTTC. This sequence encodes CASSTAWRDSYNEQFF.

The rearrangement links TRBV5-4 to TRBJ1-2; D may be TRBD1 (5 bases). There are 12 residues in the CDR3. Trimming shortened V by 2 bases and J by 4 bases, and 6 bases separated the two germline ends. Germline CDR1 SGHNT, CDR2 YYREEE (reference sequence). CDR3 residues: CASSFDSYGYTF. The CDR3 nucleotides read TGTGCCAGCAGCTTCGACAGCTATGGCTACACCTTC.

The J gene is TRBJ2-7, the V gene TRBV10-1; a weak D match, TRBD1 (5 bases). CDR1 is WNHNN and CDR2 is SYGVQD in the germline V gene (reference sequence). Trimming took off 10 bases at V and 3 bases at J, with 10 bases between the two ends. The CDR3 has 11 residues. The CDR3 loop is CATQRGYEQYF. In DNA form, the CDR3 reads TGCGCCACCCAAAGGGGCTACGAGCAGTACTTC.

The chain couples TRBV6-5 to TRBJ2-5; 8 bases are shared with TRBD1. The CDR3 consists of 14 residues. V lost 6 bases to trimming and J lost 5 bases; unmatched junction nucleotides: 8. CDR1 and CDR2 (germline): MNHEY, SVGAGI. The CDR3 DNA reads TGTGCCAGCAGGCCCCAGGGGGCGAGGGAGACCCAGTACTTC. This gives the protein CASRPQGARETQYF.

The chain employs TRBV5-1 and TRBJ2-3; D may correspond to TRBD1 or TRBD2 (5 bases each). The ends were cut back, 4 bases at V and 6 bases at J, with 15 bases in the middle. This CDR3 is 14 amino acids long. The germline gives CDR1 SGHRS, CDR2 YFSETQ. The chain's CDR3 is CASSLGPYGDTQYF. The CDR3, as DNA: TGCGCCAGCAGCCTGGGACCTTATGGGGATACGCAGTATTTT.

V is TRBV5-4 and J is TRBJ2-2, with D tentatively TRBD2 (7 bases). The CDR3 is 16 residues long. V was shortened by 4 bases and J by 9 bases, with 22 bases between the two germline ends. Germline CDR1 and CDR2: SGHNT and YYREEE (reference sequence). The CDR3 reads CASSKPAGAHQRELFF. CDR3 nucleotide sequence: TGTGCCAGCAGCAAGCCGGCGGGGGCGCATCAGCGGGAGCTGTTTTTT.

J is TRBJ2-2 and V is TRBV6-4; maybe TRBD2 (6 bases). The CDR3 loop spans 17 amino acids. Germline CDR1 and CDR2: MRHNA and SNTAGT. The ends were cut back, 2 bases at V and 2 bases at J, with 15 bases in the middle. The CDR3 DNA reads as TGTGCCAGCAGTGACAAGGAGGGACGGGAAAACACCGGGGAGCTGTTTTTT. Amino acid sequence: CASSDKEGRENTGELFF.

The DNA of the CDR3 is TGTGCATCGGCCCGGGTTCGGGATGAGCAGTTCTTC. It specifies CASARVRDEQFF. The V and J genes are TRBV30 and TRBJ2-1; D unclear. Germline V gene data show CDR1 as GTSNPN and CDR2 as SVGIG (reference sequence). CDR3 size: 12 residues. The full variable domain, completed using reference TRBV30 and TRBJ2-1, is SQTIHQWPATLVQPVGSPLSLECTVEGTSNPNLYWYRQAAGRGLQLLFYSVGIGQISSEVPQNLSASRPQDRQFILSSKKLLLSDSGFYLCASARVRDEQFFGPGTRLTVL.

This clone was detected only once. The gene calls are TRBV6-1 and TRBJ2-1; 7 bases are a match to TRBD2. Germline-derived CDR1 and CDR2 are MNHNS and SASEGT. V dropped 8 bases and J dropped 3; count of bases not matched to a gene: 7. The CDR3 consists of 14 residues. The CDR3 loop is CASVLAANYNEQFF. CDR3 DNA sequence: TGTGCCAGCGTTCTAGCGGCGAACTACAATGAGCAGTTCTTC.

J is TRBJ1-6 and V is TRBV30, with unresolved D. The CDR3 has 12 residues. Deletions cut 8 bases from V and 9 bases from J, with 14 bases between. Germline V gene data show CDR1 as GTSNPN and CDR2 as SVGIG (reference sequence). This chain's CDR3 is CATADISSPLHF. DNA for the CDR3: TGTGCCACTGCCGACATTAGTTCACCCCTCCACTTT.

The J gene is TRBJ1-2, the V gene TRBV11-2; D gene ambiguous. Trimming pared 3 bases from V and 0 bases from J, leaving 14 bases between. Germline lookup yields CDR1 SGHAT and CDR2 FQNNGV. The CDR3 is 16 residues long. The CDR3 DNA reads as TGTGCCAGCAGCTTCGTTGACATGAGAGCTAACTATGGCTACACCTTC. As protein: CASSFVDMRANYGYTF. Full variable domain (outside the CDR3, taken from reference TRBV11-2 and TRBJ1-2): EAGVAQSPRYKIIEKRQSVAFWCNPISGHATLYWYQQILGQGPKLLIQFQNNGVVDDSQLPKDRFSAERLKGVDSTLKIQPAKLEDSAVYLCASSFVDMRANYGYTFGSGTRLTVV.

The V and J genes are TRBV30 and TRBJ2-5; 11 positions agree with TRBD1. V dropped 2 bases and J dropped 5; count of bases not matched to a gene: 4. This CDR3 is 14 amino acids long. Germline V CDR1 and CDR2: GTSNPN, SVGIG (reference sequence). CDR3 sequence reads: CAWSSDRGLETQYF. CDR3 coding DNA: TGTGCCTGGAGTTCGGACAGGGGGCTGGAGACCCAGTACTTC.

The chain has TRBV6-5 and TRBJ2-1; TRBD2 matches at 14 bases. J was trimmed by 10 bases and V by 5 bases; bases with no gene match: 1. Per germline, CDR1 MNHEY and CDR2 SVGAGI. The CDR3 has 13 residues. CDR3 region: CASSGLAGGEQFF. The CDR3 DNA sequence: TGTGCCAGCAGTGGACTAGCGGGGGGCGAGCAGTTCTTC.

V gene TRBV6-5 combines with J gene TRBJ2-1; TRBD2 is a possible D gene (6 bases). CDR3 length equals 15 residues. V was trimmed by 2 bases and J by 7 bases, leaving 15 bases between them. Germline CDR1 is MNHEY and CDR2 is SVGAGI. The CDR3 nucleotides are TGTGCCAGCAGTTACGGGCTCAGTGGAGGGAATGAGCAGTTCTTC. This sequence encodes CASSYGLSGGNEQFF.

The chain couples TRBV4-2 to TRBJ1-5; D not certain. V was clipped by 0 bases and J by 1 base, with 7 bases between them. The CDR3 length is 15 residues. The germline V gene has CDR1 LGHNA and CDR2 YNFKEQ. The CDR3 nucleotides read TGTGCCAGCAGCCAAGATAGGCACAGCAATCAGCCCCAGCATTTT. Its translation: CASSQDRHSNQPQHF.

The rearrangement links TRBV5-6 to TRBJ1-1; TRBD1 matches at 8 bases. V lost 2 bases and J lost 3; bases outside the gene matches: 3. The CDR3 loop spans 14 amino acids. Germline loops: CDR1 SGHDT, CDR2 YYEEEE. Here the CDR3 DNA reads TGTGCCAGCAGCTTCGGCAGGGGGCACACTGAAGCTTTCTTT. Its protein is CASSFGRGHTEAFF.

V usage is TRBV30 and J usage is TRBJ1-2, with 8 bases aligning to TRBD1. Trimming removed 8 bases from V and 7 bases from J; junction bases left unmatched: 9. The germline V gene encodes CDR1 GTSNPN and CDR2 SVGIG (reference sequence). The CDR3 covers 12 residues. DNA of the CDR3: TGTGCCGGGACAGGACGATTTAGTGGCTACACCTTC. It codes for CAGTGRFSGYTF.

The rearrangement uses TRBV19 and TRBJ1-3, with 7 nucleotides matching TRBD1. The V gene's germline CDR1 is LNHDA and CDR2 SQIVND (reference sequence). The CDR3 spans 16 residues. V was pared by 5 bases and J by 0 bases, with 7 bases of the junction left unmatched. CDR3 sequence reads: CASSFQPGGSGNTIYF. DNA of the CDR3: TGTGCCAGTAGTTTCCAACCAGGGGGCTCTGGAAACACCATATATTTT.

The chain employs TRBV10-2 and TRBJ1-4; D is undetermined. V lost 5 bases to trimming and J lost 8 bases, with 15 bases between them. Germline V CDR1 and CDR2: WSHSY, SAAADI. The CDR3 length is 14 residues. CDR3 loop: CASSPVGQGEKLFF. CDR3 coding DNA: TGCGCCAGCAGTCCAGTCGGGCAAGGAGAAAAACTGTTTTTT.

The V gene is TRBV7-9, the J gene TRBJ2-1; D is possibly TRBD2 (6 bases). This CDR3 has 13 amino acids. Trimming removed 5 bases from V and 3 bases from J, with 8 bases in between. Germline CDR1 is SEHNR and CDR2 is FQNEAQ (reference sequence). The CDR3 reads CASSMGLYNEQFF. In DNA form, the CDR3 reads TGTGCCAGCAGCATGGGACTCTACAATGAGCAGTTCTTC. Variable domain in full (rest from reference TRBV7-9 and TRBJ2-1): DTGVSQNPRHKITKRGQNVTFRCDPISEHNRLYWYRQTLGQGPEFLTYFQNEAQLEKSRLLSDRFSAERPKGSFSTLEIQRTEQGDSAMYLCASSMGLYNEQFFGPGTRLTVL.

The chain's CDR3 is CASSSQGLMTEAFF. Written as DNA, the CDR3 is TGTGCCAGCAGCTCACAGGGGTTGATGACTGAAGCTTTCTTT. The chain employs TRBV27 and TRBJ1-1, with 7 bases fitting TRBD1. The ends lost 6 bases at V and 5 bases at J; junction bases unmatched: 9. Germline assignment: CDR1 MNHEY and CDR2 SMNVEV (reference sequence). The CDR3 covers 14 residues.

The gene calls are TRBV6-1 and TRBJ2-6; D might be TRBD1 (5 bases). Germline assignment: CDR1 MNHNS and CDR2 SASEGT. V was pared by 7 bases and J by 0 bases, with 13 bases between. This CDR3 region has 16 residues. CDR3 nucleotides: TGTGCCAGCACTGACAGCTACAGCTCTGGGGCCAACGTCCTGACTTTC. This translates into CASTDSYSSGANVLTF.